This record looks at one T cell receptor beta chain sequence and its context. The antigen is undetermined. Sequencing was performed with immunoSEQ multiplex PCR; in TCRdb, only in-frame clones are kept and a portion is missing. The sample lists approximately 150,000 clones; around 83% were seen once. This sample is part of a study of T cell responses to AZD1222 COVID-19 vaccine. Study outcomes and limitations: There were repertoire samples only from the period after the peak T cell response. Baseline seropositivity characterized only a handful of AZD1222 recipients. It should be noted that donors were predominantly white British and more often female, and clonal diversity was possibly underestimated.

CDR3 length: 13 amino acids. The germline CDR1 and CDR2 sequences are MRHNA and SNTAGT. V lost 4 bases and J lost 3, with 8 bases in between. This chain connects TRBV6-4 to TRBJ2-3, with D unresolved. This receptor was identified in an adult who received the AZD1222 COVID-19 vaccine. The specimen was peripheral blood, collected 28 days after the second AZD1222 dose. In DNA, the CDR3 is TGTGCCAGCAGTGGACAACAGACAGATACGCAGTATTTT. It encodes CASSGQQTDTQYF.